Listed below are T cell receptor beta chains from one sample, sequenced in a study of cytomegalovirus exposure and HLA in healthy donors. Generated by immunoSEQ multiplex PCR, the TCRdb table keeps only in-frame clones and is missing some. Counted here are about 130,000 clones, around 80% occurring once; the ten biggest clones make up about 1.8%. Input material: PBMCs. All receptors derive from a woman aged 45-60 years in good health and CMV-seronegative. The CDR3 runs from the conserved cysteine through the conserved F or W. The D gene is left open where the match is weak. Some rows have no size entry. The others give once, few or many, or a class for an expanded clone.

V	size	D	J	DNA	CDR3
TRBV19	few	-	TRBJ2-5	TGTGCCAGTAGTTCAACAGGAGTGGAGACCCAGTACTTC	CASSSTGVETQYF
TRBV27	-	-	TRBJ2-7	TGTGCCAGCAGTTTCGGGTTCAGAAACTACGAGCAGTACTTC	CASSFGFRNYEQYF
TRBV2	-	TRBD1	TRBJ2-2	TGTGCCAGCAGTGAGGACAGGGGGAACACCGGGGAGCTGTTTTTT	CASSEDRGNTGELFF
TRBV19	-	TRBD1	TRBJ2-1	TGTGCCAGTAGTATAACACCCGGGACAGGGGACAATGAGCAGTTCTTC	CASSITPGTGDNEQFF
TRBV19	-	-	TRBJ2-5	TGTGCCAGTAGTATGGTGGGCGCAGGAGAGACCCAGTACTTC	CASSMVGAGETQYF
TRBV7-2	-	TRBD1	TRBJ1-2	TGTGCCAGCAGCCCCAAGGGGGGCAGGGGGCCCTATGGCTACACCTTC	CASSPKGGRGPYGYTF
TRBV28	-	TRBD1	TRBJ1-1	TGTGCCAGCAGTTTTAGACAGGGCATCATGAACACTGAAGCTTTCTTT	CASSFRQGIMNTEAFF
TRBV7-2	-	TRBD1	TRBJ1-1	TGTGCCAGCAGCTTCTTTGGTGGGACAGGCACTGAAGCTTTCTTT	CASSFFGGTGTEAFF
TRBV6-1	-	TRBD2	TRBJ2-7	TGTGCCAGCAGTGAAAACATAGCGGGAAACTACGAGCAGTACTTC	CASSENIAGNYEQYF
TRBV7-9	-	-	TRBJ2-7	TGTGCCAGCAGCCCGCTACAGGGTAGGTCTTACGAGCAGTACTTC	CASSPLQGRSYEQYF
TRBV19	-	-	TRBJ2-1	TGTGCCAGTAGTATAGGTGCGGGGCAGGGGGATGAGCAGTTCTTC	CASSIGAGQGDEQFF
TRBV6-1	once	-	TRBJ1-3	TGTGCCAGCAGTGAAGCGCACGGAGCGGTCTCTGGAAACACCATATATTTT	CASSEAHGAVSGNTIYF
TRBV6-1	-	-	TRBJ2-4	TGTGCCAGCAGCGAACCCTATGGCAAAAACATTCAGTACTTC	CASSEPYGKNIQYF
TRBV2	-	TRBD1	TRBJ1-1	TGTGCCAGCAGTAGGGACAGGGGGTTGAGCACTGAAGCTTTCTTT	CASSRDRGLSTEAFF
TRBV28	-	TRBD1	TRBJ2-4	TGTGCCAGCAGCCCCAGACAGGGTCTGGACATTCAGTACTTC	CASSPRQGLDIQYF
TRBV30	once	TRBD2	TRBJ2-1	TGTGCCTTCCTGACTAGCGGGAGCTCCTACAATGAGCAGTTCTTC	CAFLTSGSSYNEQFF
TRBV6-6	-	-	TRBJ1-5	TGTGCCAGCAGCCCCCAGGCGGGGTTGGGCAATCAGCCCCAGCATTTT	CASSPQAGLGNQPQHF
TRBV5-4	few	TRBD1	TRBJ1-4	TGTGCCAGCAGCGTAGGACAGGTTCCCTCTAATGAAAAACTGTTTTTT	CASSVGQVPSNEKLFF
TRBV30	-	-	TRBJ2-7	TGTGCCTGGAGTGCGGGGATGGGGCACGGGGGCGAGCAGTACTTC	CAWSAGMGHGGEQYF
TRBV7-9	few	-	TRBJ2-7	TGTGCCAGCAGCCTTAGCGGCTACGAGCAGTACTTC	CASSLSGYEQYF
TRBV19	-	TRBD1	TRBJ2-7	TGTGCCAGTAGTATCGGGACAGGGTACTACGAGCAGTACTTC	CASSIGTGYYEQYF
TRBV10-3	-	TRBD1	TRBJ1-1	TGTGCCATCAGCCTGGACAGGGCGGGGACTGAAGCTTTCTTT	CAISLDRAGTEAFF
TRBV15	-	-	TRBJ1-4	TGTGCCACCAGGGGGGACACATATAATGAAAAACTGTTTTTT	CATRGDTYNEKLFF
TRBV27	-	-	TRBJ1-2	TGTGCCAGCAGACAGACAGGTTTCTATGGCTACACCTTC	CASRQTGFYGYTF
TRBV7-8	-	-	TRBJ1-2	TGTGCCAGCAGCTATACAGGGCTGGGTAGGTATGGCTACACCTTC	CASSYTGLGRYGYTF
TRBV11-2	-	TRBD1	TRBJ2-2	TGTGCCAGCAGCCCCGGACAGGGCATCACCGGGGAGCTGTTTTTT	CASSPGQGITGELFF
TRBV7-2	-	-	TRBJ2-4	TGTGCCAGCAGCCCCGACGGCGCAGGGGTTCACCAAGGGAACATTCAGTACTTC	CASSPDGAGVHQGNIQYF
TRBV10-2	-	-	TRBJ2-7	TGCGCCAGCTACAGGGACTCCTACGAGCAGTACTTC	CASYRDSYEQYF
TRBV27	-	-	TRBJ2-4	TGTGCCAGCAGTTCCCCAGGGAAACAAAACATTCAGTACTTC	CASSSPGKQNIQYF
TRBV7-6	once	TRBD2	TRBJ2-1	TGTGCCAGCAGCAGGTCTAGCGGGAGCTCCTACAATGAGCAGTTCTTC	CASSRSSGSSYNEQFF
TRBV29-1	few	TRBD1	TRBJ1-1	TGCAGCCTAGACAGGGGCGGGACTGAAGCTTTCTTT	CSLDRGGTEAFF
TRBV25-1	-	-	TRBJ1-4	TGTGCCAGCGAATCCAGGGTAAAAGGAGAAAAACTGTTTTTT	CASESRVKGEKLFF
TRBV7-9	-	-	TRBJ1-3	TGTGCCAGCAGCCCCACCAGGGCCGGTAACACCATATATTTT	CASSPTRAGNTIYF
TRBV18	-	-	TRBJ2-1	TGTGCCAGCTCACCACCCGACACCACATTTCGTGAGCAGTTCTTC	CASSPPDTTFREQFF
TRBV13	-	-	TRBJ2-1	TGTGCCAGCAGCCCCAGCCGACAGAATGAGCAGTTCTTC	CASSPSRQNEQFF
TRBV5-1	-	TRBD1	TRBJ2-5	TGCGCCAGCATCATGAACAGGGGTAGACAAGAGACCCAGTACTTC	CASIMNRGRQETQYF
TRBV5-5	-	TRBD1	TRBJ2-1	TGTGCCAGCAGCTTCCGACAGGGCTCCTACAATGAGCAGTTCTTC	CASSFRQGSYNEQFF
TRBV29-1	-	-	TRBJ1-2	TGCAGCGTAGAACGCTCGACAGTGACCTATGGCTACACCTTC	CSVERSTVTYGYTF
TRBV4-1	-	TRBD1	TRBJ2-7	TGCGCCAGCAGCCAGCAATCAGGGGGCACACTCTACGAGCAGTACTTC	CASSQQSGGTLYEQYF
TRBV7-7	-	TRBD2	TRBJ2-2	TGTGCTAGCAGCTTCTACCCCCTAGCGGGAGGTACCGGGGAGCTGTTTTTT	CASSFYPLAGGTGELFF
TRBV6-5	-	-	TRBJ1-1	TGTGCCAGCAGTCGGCTGGCGGGGGGAAACACTGAAGCTTTCTTT	CASSRLAGGNTEAFF
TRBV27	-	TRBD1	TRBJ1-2	TGTGCCAGCAGCGGGGACAGGTTCTATGGCTACACCTTC	CASSGDRFYGYTF
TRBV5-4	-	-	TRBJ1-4	TGTGCCAGCAGCCGGGGGGGATTTAGTAGGGCAACTAATGAAAAACTGTTTTTT	CASSRGGFSRATNEKLFF
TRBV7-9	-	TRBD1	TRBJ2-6	TGTGCCAGCAGCTTCCAGGGGGCAAGGGGGGCCAACGTCCTGACTTTC	CASSFQGARGANVLTF
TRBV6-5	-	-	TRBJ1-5	TGTGCCAGCAGTTACTCCTGGGAGTATAGCAATCAGCCCCAGCATTTT	CASSYSWEYSNQPQHF
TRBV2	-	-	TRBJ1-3	TGTGCCAGCAGCCCGACAGGAGGAAACACCATATATTTT	CASSPTGGNTIYF
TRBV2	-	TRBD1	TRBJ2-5	TGTGCCAGCAGCTCCGGGACAGGGGGGACCGAAGAGACCCAGTACTTC	CASSSGTGGTEETQYF
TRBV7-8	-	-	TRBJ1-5	TGTGCCAGCAGCTCAACCGGGGGGCCCCAGCATTTT	CASSSTGGPQHF
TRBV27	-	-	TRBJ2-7	TGTGCCAGCAGCGGACTTACGACCTACGAGCAGTACTTC	CASSGLTTYEQYF
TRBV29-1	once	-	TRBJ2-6	TGCAGCGTTGTGGCGGGTTCTGGGGCCAACGTCCTGACTTTC	CSVVAGSGANVLTF
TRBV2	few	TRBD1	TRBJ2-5	TGTGCCAGCAGTCCCGACAGGGGGCGGGAGACCCAGTACTTC	CASSPDRGRETQYF
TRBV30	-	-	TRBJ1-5	TGTGCCTGGAGTCCCCCCCGGACACTATACAATCAGCCCCAGCATTTT	CAWSPPRTLYNQPQHF
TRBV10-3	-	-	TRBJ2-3	TGTGCCATCAGTGAGGGCCAGTTCACAGATACGCAGTATTTT	CAISEGQFTDTQYF
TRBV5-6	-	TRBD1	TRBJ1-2	TGTGCCAGCAGCTTGAGGCAGGGGGCAATGACTAACTATGGCTACACCTTC	CASSLRQGAMTNYGYTF
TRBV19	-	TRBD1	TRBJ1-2	TGTGCCAGTAGTATGGCGACAGGGGAAGGCTATGGCTACACCTTC	CASSMATGEGYGYTF